Here is one T cell receptor beta chain with its context. CDR3 length equals 16 residues. Per germline, CDR1 SEHNR and CDR2 FQNEAQ (reference sequence). The junction had 10 bases not matched to a gene; V was cut back by 6 bases and J by 6 bases. The data were obtained in a study of blood T cell repertoires in COVID-19. Sequenced by immunoSEQ multiplex PCR; TCRdb stores in-frame clones only, minus some. The repertoire consists of about 150,000 clones, with about 89% occurring once and the leading ten covering approximately 0.55%. This clonotype was obtained from a man in his fifties or sixties with acute or convalescent COVID-19. This chain joins TRBV7-9 and TRBJ2-1; 11 bases map to TRBD1. Source material: peripheral blood. The CDR3: CASSLEPGTGGNEQFF. In nucleotides, the CDR3 is TGTGCCAGCAGTCTAGAACCCGGGACAGGGGGCAATGAGCAGTTCTTC.